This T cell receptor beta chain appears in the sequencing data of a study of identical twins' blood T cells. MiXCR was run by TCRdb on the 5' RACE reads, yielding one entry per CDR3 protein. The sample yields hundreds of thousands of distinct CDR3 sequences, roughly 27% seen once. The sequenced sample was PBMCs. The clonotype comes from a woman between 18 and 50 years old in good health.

CDR3 bases: TGTGCCAGCAGCGCAGACGTAGGAAGCGATGAAAAACTGTTTTTT. The encoded protein is CASSADVGSDEKLFF. This chain links TRBV7-6 with TRBJ1-4; D not resolved. CDR3 length equals 15 residues. V lost 5 bases and J 6 bases, leaving 16 bases between the germline ends. The germline V gene encodes CDR1 SGHVS and CDR2 FNYEAQ. Combining the CDR3 with reference TRBV7-6 and TRBJ1-4 gives the whole variable domain GAGVSQSPRYKVTKRGQDVALRCDPISGHVSLYWYRQALGQGPEFLTYFNYEAQQDKSGLPNDRFSAERPEGSISTLTIQRTEQRDSAMYRCASSADVGSDEKLFFGSGTQLSVL.